This TCR beta chain was documented in a study of blood T cells in healthy people across ages. The authors ran a second PCR of roughly 6 to 12 cycles using a sample-barcoded 5' primer and a J-beta primer mix. In TCRdb, the 5' RACE reads were re-called with MiXCR into one record per CDR3 protein. The top ten hold over 7% of the sample, which has roughly 1,700,000 distinct CDR3 sequences, roughly 27% seen once. This clonotype was observed a single time. The germline V gene has CDR1 SQVTM and CDR2 ANQGSEA. This CDR3 spans 12 amino acids. Sequencing was done on a sample of blood. The chain joins TRBV29-1 to TRBJ2-1, with TRBD2 identical over 10 bases. This receptor was taken from a woman aged 25 to 45 in good health. The CDR3 DNA follows: TGCAGAGTTAGCGGGGGGCGCAATGAGCAGTTCTTC. Its protein is CRVSGGRNEQFF.